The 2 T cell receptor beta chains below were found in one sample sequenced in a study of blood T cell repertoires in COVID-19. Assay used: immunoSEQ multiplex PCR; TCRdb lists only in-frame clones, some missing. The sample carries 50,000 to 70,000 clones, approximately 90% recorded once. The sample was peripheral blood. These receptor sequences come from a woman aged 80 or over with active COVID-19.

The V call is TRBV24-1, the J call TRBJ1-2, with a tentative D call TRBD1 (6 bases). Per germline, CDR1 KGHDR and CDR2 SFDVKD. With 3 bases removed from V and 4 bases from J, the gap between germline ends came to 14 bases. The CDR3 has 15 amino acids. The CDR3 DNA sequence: TGTGCCACCAGTGATCCAACAGGGTCCCCCTATGGCTACACCTTC. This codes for CATSDPTGSPYGYTF.

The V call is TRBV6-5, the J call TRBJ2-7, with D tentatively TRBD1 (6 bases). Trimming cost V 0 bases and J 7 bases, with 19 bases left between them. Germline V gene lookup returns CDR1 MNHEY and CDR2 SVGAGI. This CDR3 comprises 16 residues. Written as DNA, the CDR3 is TGTGCCAGCAGTTACTCGCCGACAGGTAATACGGGAGAGCAGTACTTC. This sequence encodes CASSYSPTGNTGEQYF.